The 25 T cell receptor beta chains given below trace back to one sample, sequenced in a study of T cell repertoires in ileal Crohn's disease. Sequencing used immunoSEQ multiplex PCR; TCRdb keeps in-frame clones, though not all of them. In the table there are over 1,500 clones, more than 75% of which are singletons. Time point noted: neoterminal ileum biopsy at postoperative endoscopy, about 6 months after surgery. Sequencing input: ileal tissue. The receptors come from an adult with Crohn's disease.

This clone was detected once. This rearrangement joins TRBV19 to TRBJ2-1; D perhaps matches TRBD2 (6 bases). Germline V gives CDR1 LNHDA, CDR2 SQIVND (reference sequence). The CDR3 length is 14 residues. V gave up 3 bases and J gave up 2 bases, with 8 bases separating them. The DNA for the CDR3 is TGTGCCAGTAGTATGGGGGGTCCCTACAATGAGCAGTTCTTC. It translates to CASSMGGPYNEQFF.

The CDR3 nucleotides are TGTGCCAGCAGCTGGACAGCAACTAATGAAAAACTGTTTTTT. Translation: CASSWTATNEKLFF. V is TRBV28 and J is TRBJ1-4; TRBD1 might be the D (6 bases). CDR1 and CDR2 (germline): MDHEN, SYDVKM. The CDR3 loop spans 14 amino acids. Trimming stripped 6 bases from V and 0 bases from J, with 8 bases between.

The J gene is TRBJ2-4, the V gene TRBV7-3; D unresolved. V dropped 0 bases and J dropped 0 bases, with 6 bases sitting between them. From germline, CDR1 is SGHTA and CDR2 FQGTGA. This CDR3 comprises 15 residues. This CDR3 is CASSLTAGAKNIQYF. DNA of the CDR3: TGTGCCAGCAGCTTAACGGCCGGAGCCAAAAACATTCAGTACTTC.

The CDR3 loop is CASSPKTGQNSPLHF. The CDR3 coding sequence is TGTGCCAGCTCACCGAAAACAGGGCAAAATTCACCCCTCCACTTT. J is TRBJ1-6 and V is TRBV18; TRBD1 is a possible D gene (6 bases). V was clipped by 3 bases and J by 7 bases, with 13 bases between them. The V gene's germline CDR1 is KGHSH and CDR2 LQKENI. There are 15 residues in the CDR3.

This clone was found once. The chain recombines TRBV7-9 with TRBJ2-5; 9 bases are a match to TRBD1. The CDR3 sequence is 12 residues long. Germline V lookup: CDR1 SEHNR, CDR2 FQNEAQ (reference sequence). The CDR3 DNA reads as TGTTCCGGACAGGGGTTTGGAGAGACCCAGTACTTC. Translation gives CSGQGFGETQYF.

The rearrangement joins TRBV7-2 to TRBJ2-7; TRBD1 matches 11 bases. Germline CDR1 reads SGHTA; CDR2 reads FQGNSA. CDR3 length equals 15 residues. V lost 4 bases, J lost 6 bases, and 8 bases stayed unmatched. CDR3 sequence reads: CASSWQPGTGGEQYV. Here the CDR3 DNA reads TGTGCCAGCAGCTGGCAACCCGGGACAGGGGGCGAGCAGTACGTC.

The V gene is TRBV7-8, the J gene TRBJ1-1, with D possibly matching TRBD1 (5 bases). The CDR3 covers 14 residues. Trimming took off 5 bases at V and 1 base at J, with 11 bases between the two ends. Germline V gives CDR1 SGHVS, CDR2 FQNEAQ. The CDR3 loop reads CASSRNQGNTEAFF. The CDR3 nucleotides read TGTGCCAGCAGCCGGAACCAGGGGAACACTGAAGCTTTCTTT.

The chain couples TRBV7-3 to TRBJ2-3; 10 bases align to TRBD2. J lost 4 bases, V lost 5 bases, and 9 bases had no gene match. The germline gives CDR1 SGHTA, CDR2 FQGTGA. The CDR3 has 16 amino acids. CDR3 residues: CASSKAGGIPSDTQYF. CDR3 in DNA: TGTGCCAGCAGCAAAGCGGGGGGGATTCCCTCAGATACGCAGTATTTT.

This clone has just a few counts. This chain joins TRBV28 and TRBJ1-2; TRBD1 aligns across 7 bases. The CDR3 is 12 amino acids. Germline assignment: CDR1 MDHEN and CDR2 SYDVKM. The V segment lost 5 bases and the J segment 6 bases; nucleotides outside the gene matches: 3. CDR3 protein: CASSEGAHGYTF. CDR3 bases: TGTGCCAGCAGTGAGGGGGCTCATGGCTACACCTTC.

The gene calls are TRBV6-6 and TRBJ2-2, with D tentatively TRBD2 (6 bases). The CDR3 length is 13 residues. V lost 6 bases and J 6 bases, leaving 11 bases between the germline ends. Germline CDR1 is MNHNY and CDR2 is SVGAGI (reference sequence). This CDR3 is CASRIASAGELFF. The CDR3 coding sequence is TGTGCCAGCAGGATCGCTAGCGCCGGGGAGCTGTTTTTT.

The V and J genes are TRBV4-3 and TRBJ2-7; no clear D gene. V lost 0 bases and J 1 base, leaving 16 bases between the germline ends. The CDR3 spans 17 residues. In germline, CDR1 is LGHNA, CDR2 YSLEER. CDR3 nucleotide sequence: TGCGCCAGCAGCCAAGATCCCCGCTCAAAGGTATCCTACGAGCAGTACGTC. Translated: CASSQDPRSKVSYEQYV.

A few counts support this clone. The chain uses TRBV30 and TRBJ1-1; no definite D call. V lost 2 bases and J lost 3, with 10 bases in between. CDR1 and CDR2 from the germline V gene are GTSNPN and SVGIG (reference sequence). The CDR3 length is 13 residues. The CDR3 region is CAWSRNGDTEAFF. Here the CDR3 DNA reads TGTGCCTGGAGTCGGAACGGCGACACTGAAGCTTTCTTT.

The count of this clone is one. The chain is built from TRBV2 and TRBJ1-3; D remains ambiguous. V shed 7 bases and J shed 2 bases, with 9 bases lying between them. The CDR3 sequence is 13 residues long. Germline assignment: CDR1 SNHLY and CDR2 FYNNEI. For the CDR3, the DNA is TGTGCCAGCACGGGGATGCCTGGAAACACCATATATTTT. This sequence encodes CASTGMPGNTIYF.

The rearrangement uses TRBV28 and TRBJ2-3; D may be TRBD2 (6 bases). Germline CDR1 reads MDHEN; CDR2 reads SYDVKM. Trimming cost V 6 bases and J 2 bases, with 12 bases left between them. The CDR3 extends over 14 amino acids. In DNA form, the CDR3 reads TGTGCCAGCAGAACCTGGAGGGTCACAGATACGCAGTATTTT. Residues: CASRTWRVTDTQYF.

The chain uses TRBV4-3 and TRBJ1-2, with no clear D. The CDR3 loop spans 14 amino acids. Trimming took off 0 bases at V and 1 base at J, with 6 bases between the two ends. Germline CDR1 LGHNA, CDR2 YSLEER. The CDR3: CASSQEVFNYGYTF. The CDR3 DNA reads as TGCGCCAGCAGCCAAGAGGTGTTTAACTATGGCTACACCTTC.

V and J are TRBV5-1 and TRBJ2-5; possible D gene TRBD2, 6 bases. The CDR3 length is 15 residues. V lost 0 bases and J 1 base, leaving 10 bases between the germline ends. Germline V lookup: CDR1 SGHRS, CDR2 YFSETQ. The DNA of the CDR3 is TGCGCCAGCAGCTTGGCAGCGGGCCCCCAAGAGACCCAGTACTTC. It encodes CASSLAAGPQETQYF.

The chain uses TRBV30 and TRBJ1-1; TRBD1 matches 7 bases. The germline V gene has CDR1 GTSNPN and CDR2 SVGIG (reference sequence). The CDR3 is 12 residues long. Unmatched junction bases numbered 1, after V lost 5 bases and J lost 1 base. The CDR3 DNA is TGTGCCTGGGGACAGGCGAACACTGAAGCTTTCTTT. It specifies CAWGQANTEAFF. The variable domain in full, completed from reference TRBV30 and TRBJ1-1, reads SQTIHQWPATLVQPVGSPLSLECTVEGTSNPNLYWYRQAAGRGLQLLFYSVGIGQISSEVPQNLSASRPQDRQFILSSKKLLLSDSGFYLCAWGQANTEAFFGQGTRLTVV.

The chain uses TRBV28 and TRBJ2-3; D perhaps matches TRBD2 (6 bases). The CDR3 spans 15 residues. The V end was cut by 6 bases, the J end by 1 base, with 14 bases between. Germline CDR1 reads MDHEN; CDR2 reads SYDVKM. In DNA form, the CDR3 reads TGTGCCAGCAGGGCCCGGACTACTCGCACAGATACGCAGTATTTT. Translated: CASRARTTRTDTQYF.

V and J are TRBV6-5 and TRBJ2-2; TRBD1 or TRBD2 may be the D gene (6 bases each). Trimming pared 0 bases from V and 7 bases from J, leaving 15 bases between. The V gene's germline CDR1 is MNHEY and CDR2 SVGAGI. This CDR3 spans 16 amino acids. In nucleotides, the CDR3 is TGTGCCAGCAGTTACTCGGACTTTGGAGGGGGCGGGGAGCTGTTTTTT. Translating it yields CASSYSDFGGGGELFF.

The chain uses TRBV18 and TRBJ1-1; 11 nucleotides agree with TRBD1. J was trimmed by 8 bases and V by 0 bases; bases with no gene match: 5. This CDR3 has 15 amino acids. Germline CDR1 is KGHSH and CDR2 is LQKENI. CDR3 sequence reads: CASSPPGTGGLEAFF. As DNA, the CDR3 is TGTGCCAGCTCACCACCTGGGACAGGGGGACTCGAAGCTTTCTTT.

The CDR3 loop is CASSQESGGHYNEQFF. CDR3 bases: TGCGCCAGCAGCCAAGAATCAGGGGGTCATTACAATGAGCAGTTCTTC. The chain uses TRBV4-1 and TRBJ2-1, with TRBD1 matching 7 bases. The V gene end was trimmed by 0 bases and the J gene end by 4 bases; junction bases not matched to a gene: 6. The CDR3 has 16 residues. The germline V gene encodes CDR1 MGHRA and CDR2 YSYEKL.

The chain links TRBV11-2 to TRBJ2-7; 8 positions match TRBD1. The V gene end was trimmed by 5 bases and the J gene end by 3 bases; junction bases not matched to a gene: 6. Germline CDR1 and CDR2: SGHAT and FQNNGV. This CDR3 region has 14 residues. The CDR3 loop is CASSHGQGFYEQYV. CDR3 sequence (DNA): TGTGCCAGCAGCCACGGACAGGGTTTCTACGAGCAGTACGTC.

The chain joins TRBV7-8 to TRBJ2-3; D possibly uses TRBD1 or TRBD2 (6 bases each). Per germline, CDR1 SGHVS and CDR2 FQNEAQ. Deletions cut 1 base from V and 1 base from J, with 12 bases between. CDR3 length equals 16 residues. In DNA, the CDR3 is TGTGCCAGCAGCTTAGAGGGGGGAATAGGCACAGATACGCAGTATTTT. Translating it yields CASSLEGGIGTDTQYF.

The rearrangement uses TRBV27 and TRBJ1-2; D gene uncertain. Trimming pared 1 base from V and 5 bases from J, leaving 11 bases between. Germline lookup yields CDR1 MNHEY and CDR2 SMNVEV (reference sequence). The CDR3 contains 14 residues. The CDR3 loop is CASSLFGRNYGYTF. In DNA, the CDR3 is TGTGCCAGCAGTTTATTTGGACGGAATTATGGCTACACCTTC.

This chain joins TRBV5-1 and TRBJ2-3, with D unresolved. There are 14 residues in the CDR3. Trimming took off 7 bases at V and 2 bases at J, with 14 bases between the two ends. Germline-derived CDR1 and CDR2 are SGHRS and YFSETQ. This chain's CDR3 is CASRTGQATDTQYF. In DNA form, the CDR3 reads TGCGCCAGCCGCACCGGGCAGGCCACAGATACGCAGTATTTT.